This is a list of T cell receptor beta chains from one sample in a study of CXCR3-negative and CXCR3-positive naive CD8 T cells. From its re-call of the 5' RACE reads, TCRdb lists each CDR3 protein once, without DNA. Listed are 65,000 to 90,000 distinct CDR3 sequences; roughly 0.62% falls within the top ten. Sequencing used naive CXCR3+ CD8+ T cells from blood. These receptor sequences come from a human donor in good health. Some clones in this sample may be carry-over from other donors' samples. The CDR3 runs from the conserved cysteine through the conserved F or W.

J gene | V gene | CDR3 protein
TRBJ1-1 | TRBV19 | CASSIVAGGTEAFF
TRBJ2-6 | TRBV20-1 | CSAKTASGANVLTF
TRBJ2-4 | TRBV5-1 | CASSLERQAKNIQYF
TRBJ1-2 | TRBV10-3 | CAISGSPAGAGYGYTF
TRBJ2-1 | TRBV9 | CASSVTLADYNEQFF
TRBJ2-3 | TRBV28 | CASSFRTSGGDPDTQYF
TRBJ2-2 | TRBV4-3 | CASSNTLAGYGELFF
TRBJ2-1 | TRBV5-1 | CASREGTNEQFF
TRBJ2-1 | TRBV4-1 | CASSQEMWVAGGHYNEQFF
TRBJ2-6 | TRBV7-7 | CASSEGGANVLTF
TRBJ2-2 | TRBV20-1 | CSARDVLGPAGELFF
TRBJ1-1 | TRBV27 | CASSLTQGNTEAFF
TRBJ2-1 | TRBV29-1 | CSVWGHPYNEQFF
TRBJ2-1 | TRBV27 | CASSIGRTLYNEQFF
TRBJ1-2 | TRBV4-1 | CASSQTQEEGDYGYTF
TRBJ2-1 | TRBV5-4 | CASSFRDYLGTEQFF
TRBJ2-7 | TRBV4-1 | CASSQGPEGSHEQYF
TRBJ2-7 | TRBV4-3 | CASSPGTRAEQYF
TRBJ2-7 | TRBV7-6 | CASSLPGAVYEQYF
TRBJ1-2 | TRBV29-1 | CSVTGGRNYGYTF
TRBJ1-1 | TRBV10-3 | CAISPGLVKDEAFF
TRBJ1-1 | TRBV4-3 | CASSPGTGEAFF
TRBJ2-7 | TRBV10-3 | CAISESNSLEEQYF
TRBJ2-2 | TRBV29-1 | CSVEFWAGELFF
TRBJ2-5 | TRBV15 | CATSSARDYRWETQYF
TRBJ1-2 | TRBV25-1 | CASSESPNLAHGYTF
TRBJ1-3 | TRBV19 | CATDDSSGNTIYF
TRBJ2-7 | TRBV6-2/TRBV6-3 | CASSFDTGSSYEQYF